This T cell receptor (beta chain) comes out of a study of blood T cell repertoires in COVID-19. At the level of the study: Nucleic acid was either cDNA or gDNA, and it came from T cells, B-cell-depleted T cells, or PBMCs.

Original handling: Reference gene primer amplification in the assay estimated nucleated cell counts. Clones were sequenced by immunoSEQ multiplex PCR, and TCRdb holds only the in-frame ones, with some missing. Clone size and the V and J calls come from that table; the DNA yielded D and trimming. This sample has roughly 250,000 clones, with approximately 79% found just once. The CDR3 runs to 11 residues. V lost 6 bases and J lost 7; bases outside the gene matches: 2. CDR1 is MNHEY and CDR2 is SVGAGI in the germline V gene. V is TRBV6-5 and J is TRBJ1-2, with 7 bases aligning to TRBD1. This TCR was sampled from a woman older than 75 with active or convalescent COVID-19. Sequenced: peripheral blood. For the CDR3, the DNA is TGTGCCAGCAGCAACAGGGGTGGCTACACCTTC. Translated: CASSNRGGYTF.